The 24 T cell receptor beta chains presented below share a single source sample, sequenced in a study of graft-versus-host responses after intestinal transplantation. Sequencing was performed with immunoSEQ multiplex PCR; in TCRdb, only in-frame clones are kept and a portion is missing. This sample has approximately 70,000 clones, with over 75% found just once. These receptors' antigens are unknown. The input for sequencing was unstimulated CD4+ T cells sorted from spleen or lymph node cells, taken before transplant. The receptors shown here come from a human donor who was the organ donor for an intestinal transplant.

The chain combines TRBV7-9 with TRBJ2-3; D is unclear. The CDR3 runs 9 residues. V lost 11 bases and J 6 bases, leaving 6 bases between the germline ends. Germline V gene data show CDR1 as SEHNR and CDR2 as FQNEAQ (reference sequence). CDR3 amino acids: CASGDTQYF. DNA of the CDR3: TGTGCCTCCGGGGATACGCAGTATTTT. Full variable domain (missing parts from reference TRBV7-9 and TRBJ2-3): DTGVSQNPRHKITKRGQNVTFRCDPISEHNRLYWYRQTLGQGPEFLTYFQNEAQLEKSRLLSDRFSAERPKGSFSTLEIQRTEQGDSAMYLCASGDTQYFGPGTRLTVL.

The rearrangement uses TRBV18 and TRBJ1-1; 8 nucleotides align to TRBD1. Trimming removed 3 bases from V and 2 bases from J; junction bases left unmatched: 5. In germline, CDR1 is KGHSH, CDR2 LQKENI. CDR3 length: 15 amino acids. The CDR3 protein is CASSPRDRQNTEAFF. As DNA, the CDR3 is TGTGCCAGCTCACCGAGGGACAGGCAAAACACTGAAGCTTTCTTT.

The J gene is TRBJ2-2, the V gene TRBV5-4; 10 bases are a match to TRBD1. The germline CDR1 and CDR2 sequences are SGHNT and YYREEE (reference sequence). This CDR3 comprises 16 residues. V was pared by 4 bases and J by 7 bases, with 10 bases of the junction left unmatched. The CDR3 region is CASSQGQGRSVGELFF. The CDR3 bases are TGTGCCAGCAGCCAGGGACAGGGGCGGAGTGTCGGGGAGCTGTTTTTT.

V usage is TRBV2 and J usage is TRBJ1-1, with 9 nucleotides matching TRBD1. J gave up 2 bases and V 6 bases, and 10 bases lay outside the gene matches. The germline V gene encodes CDR1 SNHLY and CDR2 FYNNEI. The CDR3 length is 16 residues. The CDR3 reads CASRGGQGNLNTEAFF. In nucleotides, the CDR3 is TGTGCCAGCAGGGGAGGACAGGGGAACCTTAACACTGAAGCTTTCTTT.

V and J are TRBV11-2 and TRBJ2-7; 7 bases align to TRBD2. After removal of 3 bases from V and 4 bases from J, the junction contained 3 bases not matched to a gene. The CDR3 spans 13 residues. Germline CDR1 and CDR2: SGHAT and FQNNGV. CDR3 nucleotide sequence: TGTGCCAGCAGCTTTACGGGGGGATACGAGCAGTACGTC. The encoded protein is CASSFTGGYEQYV.

The chain combines TRBV6-6 with TRBJ1-2; 7 bases map to TRBD1. J was trimmed by 8 bases and V by 4 bases; bases with no gene match: 7. CDR3 length: 13 amino acids. The germline CDR1 and CDR2 sequences are MNHNY and SVGAGI (reference sequence). CDR3 nucleotides: TGTGCCAGCAGTTCGGGGGACAGCCAAGGCTACACCTTC. Protein sequence: CASSSGDSQGYTF.

The rearrangement uses TRBV2 and TRBJ2-1; a weak D match, TRBD1 (6 bases). The CDR3 is 15 residues long. CDR1 is SNHLY, CDR2 FYNNEI, per germline. V was clipped by 7 bases and J by 2 bases, with 15 bases between them. Here the CDR3 reads CASKERQEPYNEQFF. In DNA form, the CDR3 reads TGTGCCAGCAAGGAAAGACAGGAACCCTACAATGAGCAGTTCTTC.

The chain uses TRBV5-4 and TRBJ2-5, with 8 bases aligning to TRBD2. Germline CDR1 reads SGHNT; CDR2 reads YYREEE (reference sequence). V was clipped by 1 base and J by 4 bases; unmatched bases: 6. The CDR3 extends over 15 amino acids. The CDR3 loop is CASSLIAGRGETQYF. The CDR3 nucleotides read TGTGCCAGCAGCTTGATAGCGGGGCGGGGAGAGACCCAGTACTTC.

This clone has a single count. The chain recombines TRBV7-2 with TRBJ2-5; D might be TRBD1 (5 bases). Germline values: CDR1 SGHTA, CDR2 FQGNSA. The CDR3 is 11 residues long. Trimming left V 4 bases short and J 10 bases short, with 10 bases between. CDR3 in amino acids: CASSYGARQYF. CDR3 coding DNA: TGTGCCAGCAGCTATGGGGCGCGCCAGTACTTC.

V usage is TRBV7-6 and J usage is TRBJ1-5, with no clear D. V lost 3 bases and J 5 bases, leaving 8 bases between the germline ends. Germline V gene lookup returns CDR1 SGHVS and CDR2 FNYEAQ. The CDR3 totals 13 residues. Written as DNA, the CDR3 is TGTGCCAGCAGCTTTATGAGAGATCAGCCCCAGCATTTT. Its translation: CASSFMRDQPQHF.

This chain links TRBV6-6 with TRBJ2-7; a weak D match, TRBD1 (6 bases). Germline CDR1 MNHNY, CDR2 SVGAGI (reference sequence). The CDR3 has 16 amino acids. V shed 6 bases and J shed 4 bases, with 22 bases lying between them. CDR3 nucleotides: TGTGCCAGCAGCCCCGCAACAGGGATAGGGTCTTACGAGCAGTACGTC. Its translation is CASSPATGIGSYEQYV.

The chain links TRBV7-3 to TRBJ1-6; 7 nucleotides line up with TRBD1. The CDR3 totals 15 residues. Germline V gene lookup returns CDR1 SGHTA and CDR2 FQGTGA. The J segment lost 9 bases and the V segment lost 5 bases, leaving 10 bases of the junction unmatched. CDR3 DNA: TGTGCCAGCAGCGAGGGGCCAGGGGGAGTTTCACCCCTCCACTTT. It translates to CASSEGPGGVSPLHF.

The CDR3, as DNA: TGTGCCAGCAGGCCCGGGACAGGGTTAGTTGGCTACACCTTC. It is translated as CASRPGTGLVGYTF. This chain connects TRBV7-8 to TRBJ1-2; 9 bases line up with TRBD1. The germline CDR1 and CDR2 sequences are SGHVS and FQNEAQ. V was pared by 6 bases and J by 7 bases, with 9 bases of the junction left unmatched. The CDR3 is 14 residues long. Supplemented by reference TRBV7-8 and TRBJ1-2, the full variable domain reads GAGVSQSPRYKVAKRGQDVALRCDPISGHVSLFWYQQALGQGPEFLTYFQNEAQLDKSGLPSDRFFAERPEGSVSTLKIQRTQQEDSAVYLCASRPGTGLVGYTFGSGTRLTVV.

This chain connects TRBV4-3 to TRBJ1-1; possibly TRBD1 for D (6 bases). The V end lost 0 bases, the J end lost 9 bases, and 20 bases lay between the germline ends. The CDR3 is 16 residues long. CDR1 LGHNA and CDR2 YSLEER come from the germline V gene. CDR3 residues: CASSQEGDIRGTKAFF. The CDR3 DNA reads as TGCGCCAGCAGCCAAGAAGGGGACATTAGGGGGACTAAAGCTTTCTTT.

V usage is TRBV6-1 and J usage is TRBJ2-7, with D unclear. The ends were cut back, 2 bases at V and 2 bases at J, with 10 bases in the middle. Germline V lookup: CDR1 MNHNS, CDR2 SASEGT. CDR3 size: 14 residues. The CDR3 loop reads CASSESHSAYEQYV. The CDR3 DNA reads as TGTGCCAGCAGTGAATCGCACAGTGCCTACGAGCAGTACGTC.

This sequence joins TRBV30 and TRBJ1-6, with D uncertain. The V gene lost 0 bases and the J gene lost 7 bases, with 16 bases spanning the gap. The CDR3 consists of 16 residues. Germline CDR1 reads GTSNPN; CDR2 reads SVGIG (reference sequence). CDR3 in DNA: TGTGCCTGGAGTGTAGACACCCCATCGACCAATTCACCCCTCCACTTT. This sequence encodes CAWSVDTPSTNSPLHF. Supplemented by reference TRBV30 and TRBJ1-6, the full variable domain reads SQTIHQWPATLVQPVGSPLSLECTVEGTSNPNLYWYRQAAGRGLQLLFYSVGIGQISSEVPQNLSASRPQDRQFILSSKKLLLSDSGFYLCAWSVDTPSTNSPLHFGNGTRLTVT.

This chain links TRBV6-5 with TRBJ1-1; D gene uncertain. Trimming shortened V by 2 bases and J by 1 base, and 8 bases separated the two germline ends. Germline CDR1 MNHEY, CDR2 SVGAGI. There are 14 residues in the CDR3. The CDR3 here is CASSYGGPNTEAFF. The CDR3 DNA is TGTGCCAGCAGTTACGGTGGGCCGAACACTGAAGCTTTCTTT.

The count of this clone is one. The rearrangement joins TRBV4-1 to TRBJ1-4; 7 bases fit TRBD1. After removal of 1 base from V and 0 bases from J, the junction contained 5 bases not matched to a gene. The CDR3 extends over 17 amino acids. Germline V gene data show CDR1 as MGHRA and CDR2 as YSYEKL. CDR3 sequence: CASSQGGGHATNEKLFF. For the CDR3, the DNA is TGCGCCAGCAGCCAAGGAGGGGGCCACGCAACTAATGAAAAACTGTTTTTT.

The gene calls are TRBV10-3 and TRBJ1-1, with 10 bases that match TRBD1. The CDR3 is made up of 13 amino acids. CDR1 and CDR2 (germline): ENHRY, SYGVKD. The ends lost 11 bases at V and 6 bases at J; junction bases unmatched: 9. CDR3 bases: TGTGCCGCCGACAGGGGGCAAAGGTCTGAAGCTTTCTTT. This translates into CAADRGQRSEAFF.

The chain couples TRBV19 to TRBJ1-1, with D perhaps TRBD1 (5 bases). Germline values: CDR1 LNHDA, CDR2 SQIVND (reference sequence). CDR3 length: 14 amino acids. The germline V and J ends were trimmed by 3 bases and 1 base, with 9 bases remaining between them. CDR3 region: CASSIGATNTEAFF. The CDR3, as DNA: TGTGCCAGTAGTATTGGGGCCACGAACACTGAAGCTTTCTTT.

Turning to this clone: At the DNA level, this CDR3 is encoded by other sequences in the same sample as well. CDR3 protein: CASRGQGSSYEQYV. The CDR3 DNA sequence: TGTGCCAGCAGGGGACAGGGGTCCTCCTACGAGCAGTACGTC. The chain employs TRBV6-5 and TRBJ2-7; 10 nucleotides align to TRBD1. The ends lost 6 bases at V and 0 bases at J; junction bases unmatched: 2. Germline CDR1 MNHEY, CDR2 SVGAGI. CDR3 size: 14 residues.

The chain combines TRBV6-1 with TRBJ2-5, with a possible D match to TRBD2 (6 bases). The CDR3 runs 15 residues. Trimming took off 2 bases at V and 3 bases at J, with 13 bases between the two ends. Germline V gene lookup returns CDR1 MNHNS and CDR2 SASEGT. The CDR3 DNA sequence: TGTGCCAGCAGTGAAAAAGCGCTAGCGAAAGAGACCCAGTACTTC. Its translation is CASSEKALAKETQYF.

The chain couples TRBV28 to TRBJ2-3; 11 nucleotides agree with TRBD2. This CDR3 has 15 residues. V trimming: 6 bases; J trimming: 6 bases; junction bases outside the gene matches: 8. Germline V gives CDR1 MDHEN, CDR2 SYDVKM. The CDR3, as DNA: TGTGCCAGCAGCCCTAGCGGGGGGCTCTCCGATACGCAGTATTTT. The encoded protein is CASSPSGGLSDTQYF.

V gene TRBV6-1 combines with J gene TRBJ1-5; TRBD1 matches 7 bases. Trimming cost V 8 bases and J 3 bases; bases outside gene matches: 7. Germline loops: CDR1 MNHNS, CDR2 SASEGT. This CDR3 spans 14 amino acids. As DNA, the CDR3 is TGTGCCAGCGGATTACAGGGGTTCAATCAGCCCCAGCATTTT. Encoded protein: CASGLQGFNQPQHF.